This TCR beta chain was profiled in a study of T cells after yellow fever vaccination. Germline values: CDR1 SGHAT, CDR2 FQNNGV. Trimming pared 5 bases from V and 6 bases from J, leaving 16 bases between. The CDR3 runs to 14 residues. TCRdb analysed the 5' RACE reads with MiXCR anew, one entry per CDR3 protein. Of some 100,000 distinct CDR3 sequences listed, 5.5% to 8% were seen once; the top ten hold approximately 2.7%. The source material was CD4+ T cells sorted from PBMCs, sampled about 49 days after the first yellow fever vaccination. The clonotype was recovered from a man between 18 and 29 years old who received the YFV17D yellow fever vaccine. This chain connects TRBV11-2 to TRBJ1-1; no clear D gene. The CDR3 reads CASSARVARAEAFF. The CDR3 DNA is TGTGCCAGCAGCGCGAGGGTTGCCCGCGCTGAAGCTTTCTTT.